One and the same sample provided the 16 T cell receptor beta chains below, sequenced in a study of regulatory T cells in long-lasting Graves disease (dated by TCRdb to the early 2020s). The time point label for this specimen denotes: newly diagnosed GD, antithyroid drugs for less than 3 months. For both TCR sequencing and RNA sequencing, RNA was extracted from PBMCs in TRIzol. The library was built by means of multiplex PCR. TCRdb names Illumina HiSeq 4000 as the instrument used. iRepertoire HTBI primers and Arm-PCR amplification of CDR3 regions were used to construct TCR beta libraries. TCRdb ran its own pipeline on the public reads, namely fastp trimming at Q25 and MiXCR clone calling, and kept in-frame beta chains. Each entry is one CDR3 protein sequence, shown with its most common DNA and genes. The sample records about half a million distinct CDR3 sequences, around 12% of which are singletons. Jointly, the top ten make up over 7% of the sample.

These data were likewise used in another study, on T cells in Graves' hyperthyroidism and ophthalmopathy.

Sample: peripheral blood mononuclear cells (PBMCs), taken at new diagnosis, from a patient treated with antithyroid drugs. The receptor set was obtained from a woman in her twenties or thirties with Graves disease. Donor details come from another sample of the same person, matched by shared clones.

As regards this clonotype: A much bigger clone sits one base away, suggesting this may be a read error. The rearrangement joins TRBV2 to TRBJ2-3; unclear D gene. Germline V CDR1 and CDR2: SNHLY, FYNNEI. The CDR3 has 13 residues. The CDR3 coding sequence is TGTGCCGGCAGTGATGGACGAAGGGATACGCAGTATTTT. It encodes CAGSDGRRDTQYF.

This clonotype was seen at least ten times. This chain uses TRBV19 with TRBJ1-3, with a possible D match to TRBD1 (6 bases). Germline V gene sequence: CDR1 LNHDA, CDR2 SQIVND (reference sequence). V was cut by 8 bases and J by 1 base, with 15 bases left in between. The CDR3 contains 15 residues. The CDR3, as DNA: TGTGCCAGTGCAACTTCAACAGGGTCTGGAAACACCATATATTTT. Its protein is CASATSTGSGNTIYF.

This clonotype was detected a few times. This sequence joins TRBV19 and TRBJ1-3, with D unclear. CDR3 length: 15 amino acids. CDR1 LNHDA and CDR2 SQIVND come from the germline V gene (reference sequence). The germline V and J ends were trimmed by 7 bases and 0 bases, with 13 bases remaining between them. In DNA, the CDR3 is TGTGCCAGTACCTTACACCACGGCTCTGGAAACACCATATATTTT. It yields the protein CASTLHHGSGNTIYF.

Ten or more counts support this clonotype. The V and J genes are TRBV4-1 and TRBJ1-5; TRBD1 aligns across 7 bases. Germline V gene lookup returns CDR1 MGHRA and CDR2 YSYEKL. The V gene end was trimmed by 4 bases and the J gene end by 7 bases; junction bases not matched to a gene: 10. There are 15 residues in the CDR3. The CDR3 is CASSRRDSLAQPQHF. CDR3 in DNA: TGCGCCAGCAGCCGCAGGGACAGCCTAGCGCAGCCCCAGCATTTT.

This clonotype was counted ten times or more. This sequence joins TRBV9 and TRBJ2-5; D possibly uses TRBD1 or TRBD2 (5 bases each). Germline values: CDR1 SGDLS, CDR2 YYNGEE. The V and J ends lost 2 bases and 5 bases respectively, with 10 bases between them. CDR3 length equals 13 residues. CDR3 amino acids: CASSVYGTETQYF. The CDR3 region has the DNA TGTGCCAGCAGCGTTTATGGGACGGAGACCCAGTACTTC. The full variable domain, completed using reference TRBV9 and TRBJ2-5, is DSGVTQTPKHLITATGQRVTLRCSPRSGDLSVYWYQQSLDQGLQFLIQYYNGEERAKGNILERFSAQQFPDLHSELNLSSLELGDSALYFCASSVYGTETQYFGPGTRLLVL.

This clonotype was picked up many times. This chain connects TRBV7-9 to TRBJ1-4; no definite D call. The V end was cut by 0 bases, the J end by 4 bases, with 3 bases between. CDR3 length: 13 amino acids. Germline CDR1 SEHNR, CDR2 FQNEAQ (reference sequence). Here the CDR3 DNA reads TGTGCCAGCAGCTTAGCCCTTAATGAAAAACTGTTTTTT. Translated, it gives CASSLALNEKLFF.

This clonotype has at least ten counts. The chain joins TRBV28 to TRBJ2-1, with TRBD1 as a possible D gene (7 bases). Germline CDR1 and CDR2: MDHEN and SYDVKM. This CDR3 region has 15 residues. With 4 bases removed from V and 8 bases from J, the gap between germline ends came to 18 bases. CDR3: CASSSYLTGDYEQFF. The CDR3 DNA follows: TGTGCCAGCAGTTCGTACTTAACAGGGGACTATGAGCAGTTCTTC.

This clonotype was found many times. The chain is built from TRBV27 and TRBJ1-1; D is undetermined. The CDR3 contains 13 residues. The germline gives CDR1 MNHEY, CDR2 SMNVEV (reference sequence). Trimming took 5 bases from V and 5 from J, leaving 12 bases between them. CDR3 bases: TGTGCCAGCAGTAGGAAAGCCCCGACTGAAGCTTTCTTT. Translated, it gives CASSRKAPTEAFF.

The sample holds many counts of this clonotype. This chain uses TRBV28 with TRBJ1-1; TRBD1 aligns across 11 bases. The junction had 5 bases not matched to a gene; V was cut back by 6 bases and J by 5 bases. Germline-derived CDR1 and CDR2 are MDHEN and SYDVKM. The CDR3 extends over 14 amino acids. As DNA, the CDR3 is TGTGCCAGCAGGCCTGGACAGGGGGCAACTGAAGCTTTCTTT. Its translation: CASRPGQGATEAFF.

Turning to this clonotype: A much larger clone lies one base from this, so it may be a read error. V is TRBV7-9 and J is TRBJ2-7; maybe TRBD2 (5 bases). The CDR3 is 12 residues long. CDR1 and CDR2 from the germline V gene are SEHNR and FQNEAQ (reference sequence). The DNA of the CDR3 is TGTGCCAGCAGCTTAGTGTCAGCGGCCCCGCACTTC. Translation gives CASSLVSAAPHF.

Ten or more counts support this clonotype. The DNA is omitted, as the CDR3 cannot be located on it reliably, and the CDR3 follows TCRdb's listing. V usage is TRBV6-1 and J usage is TRBJ1-6; TRBD1, the table's D call, lacks a check against the DNA. With termini counted, the CDR3 has 14 amino acids. Looked up from germline, CDR1 is MNHNS and CDR2 is SASEGT. CDR3 residues: CASSTSGRHSPLHF.

The rearrangement uses TRBV18 and TRBJ2-1; TRBD2 aligns across 7 bases. The germline V gene encodes CDR1 KGHSH and CDR2 LQKENI. The CDR3 runs to 16 residues. Trimming removed 1 base from V and 5 bases from J; junction bases left unmatched: 8. The CDR3 spells CASSPRAGVPDNEQFF. CDR3 bases: TGTGCCAGCTCACCACGGGCGGGAGTACCTGACAATGAGCAGTTCTTC.

This clonotype was counted many times. J is TRBJ1-1 and V is TRBV28; the D is unclear. The CDR3 covers 12 residues. Germline V CDR1 and CDR2: MDHEN, SYDVKM. The V end lost 4 bases, the J end lost 7 bases, and 10 bases lay between the germline ends. CDR3 nucleotide sequence: TGTGCCAGCAGTTCTCTTCACTATGAAGCTTTCTTT. Translation gives CASSSLHYEAFF.

This clonotype was seen at least ten times. J is TRBJ1-1 and V is TRBV3-1, with D possibly being TRBD1 (5 bases). Germline loops: CDR1 LGHDT, CDR2 YNNKEL (reference sequence). CDR3 length equals 15 residues. V was shortened by 0 bases and J by 1 base, with 9 bases between the two germline ends. The CDR3 is CASSQDRDGNTEAFF. CDR3 DNA: TGTGCCAGCAGCCAAGACAGGGACGGGAACACTGAAGCTTTCTTT.

This clonotype appeared many times. The chain employs TRBV4-3 and TRBJ1-6; D unclear. CDR3 length equals 16 residues. The germline V gene has CDR1 LGHNA and CDR2 YSLEER. V shed 0 bases and J shed 3 bases, with 9 bases lying between them. Here the CDR3 reads CASSQDLIIYNSPLHF. In DNA form, the CDR3 reads TGCGCCAGCAGCCAAGATCTAATCATCTATAATTCACCCCTCCACTTT.

This clonotype was seen ten or more times. The gene calls are TRBV20-1 and TRBJ1-1; the D is unclear. Trimming removed 0 bases from V and 2 bases from J, with 10 bases in between. Germline-derived CDR1 and CDR2 are DFQATT and SNEGSKA (reference sequence). The CDR3 covers 14 residues. The CDR3 nucleotides are TGCAGTGCTAGAGATGGGGTAGTAAACACTGAAGCTTTCTTT. This sequence encodes CSARDGVVNTEAFF.